This TCR beta chain was identified during a study of T cells after yellow fever vaccination. Each CDR3 protein is one row after TCRdb ran MiXCR on the 5' RACE reads. The sample contains about 580,000 distinct CDR3 sequences, around a sixth of which appear only once. Unmatched junction bases numbered 6, after V lost 0 bases and J lost 9 bases. Germline assignment: CDR1 WNHNN and CDR2 SYGVQD (reference sequence). This CDR3 is 15 amino acids long. V usage is TRBV10-1 and J usage is TRBJ2-1, with 9 bases matching TRBD1. The sequence came from a man in his late teens or twenties who received the YFV17D yellow fever vaccine. The input for sequencing was PBMCs, taken about 5 days after the first yellow fever vaccination. CDR3 protein: CASSESWTGVSEQFF. The CDR3 DNA is TGCGCCAGCAGTGAGTCCTGGACAGGGGTGAGTGAGCAGTTCTTC.